Each of the 17 T cell receptor beta chains below was sequenced from the same sample in a study of T cells in localized non-small cell lung cancer. Profiling relied on immunoSEQ multiplex PCR, and the TCRdb table lists in-frame clones only, not all of them. Of under 40,000 clones listed, about four fifths were seen once; the top ten hold 35% to 45%. The material was peripheral blood, obtained before any cancer treatment. Source of these receptors: an older male donor with stage II squamous cell lung carcinoma.

This clone appeared once. This rearrangement joins TRBV19 to TRBJ2-7; TRBD2 aligns across 7 bases. This CDR3 spans 10 amino acids. Germline-derived CDR1 and CDR2 are LNHDA and SQIVND (reference sequence). The CDR3 protein is CRGGPYEQYF. Here the CDR3 DNA reads TGTCGGGGAGGGCCCTACGAGCAGTACTTC. The full variable domain, completed using reference TRBV19 and TRBJ2-7, is DGGITQSPKYLFRKEGQNVTLSCEQNLNHDAMYWYRQDPGQGLRLIYYSQIVNDFQKGDIAEGYSVSREKKESFPLTVTSAQKNPTAFYLCRGGPYEQYFGPGTRLTVT.

This clone has more than one count but fewer than ten. J is TRBJ2-1 and V is TRBV11-2; D is ambiguous. CDR1 is SGHAT and CDR2 is FQNNGV in the germline V gene. The V end was cut by 0 bases, the J end by 6 bases, with 6 bases between. The CDR3 consists of 13 residues. CDR3 sequence: CASSLDVVNEQFF. The CDR3 nucleotides read TGTGCCAGCAGCTTAGATGTGGTCAATGAGCAGTTCTTC.

This clone is a singleton in its sample. The J gene is TRBJ2-7, the V gene TRBV19; D is ambiguous. The ends were cut back, 3 bases at V and 1 base at J, with 13 bases in the middle. Germline-derived CDR1 and CDR2 are LNHDA and SQIVND (reference sequence). CDR3 length: 15 amino acids. The chain's CDR3 is CASSMMLGGSYEQYF. The CDR3 region has the DNA TGTGCCAGTAGTATGATGTTAGGCGGATCCTACGAGCAGTACTTC.

The chain uses TRBV7-3 and TRBJ1-2; D gene ambiguous. The germline V gene encodes CDR1 SGHTA and CDR2 FQGTGA. CDR3 length equals 15 residues. V dropped 5 bases and J dropped 2 bases, with 15 bases sitting between them. CDR3 region: CASSPWTGLNYGYTF. Here the CDR3 DNA reads TGTGCCAGCAGCCCCTGGACGGGCTTAAACTATGGCTACACCTTC.

The gene calls are TRBV30 and TRBJ2-7; a weak D match, TRBD1 (6 bases). The germline V gene encodes CDR1 GTSNPN and CDR2 SVGIG (reference sequence). Trimming took 3 bases from V and 0 from J, leaving 9 bases between them. The CDR3 consists of 13 residues. CDR3: CAWSRGLSYEQYF. The CDR3, as DNA: TGTGCCTGGAGCAGGGGCCTCTCCTACGAGCAGTACTTC.

V is TRBV29-1 and J is TRBJ2-3; the match to TRBD1 covers 9 bases. V lost 6 bases and J lost 2; bases outside the gene matches: 6. The CDR3 is 14 amino acids. The germline V gene has CDR1 SQVTM and CDR2 ANQGSEA. The CDR3 DNA is TGCAGCGTAAACAGGGGGCTTTCCACAGATACGCAGTATTTT. Amino acids: CSVNRGLSTDTQYF.

The CDR3 DNA is TGTGCCAGCAGCCACCTGACAGGCTGGAACTATGGCTACACCTTC. It codes for CASSHLTGWNYGYTF. J is TRBJ1-2 and V is TRBV14; maybe TRBD1 (6 bases). The CDR3 loop spans 15 amino acids. V lost 3 bases, J lost 2 bases, and 13 bases lay in between. Germline V lookup: CDR1 SGHDN, CDR2 FVKESK. The entire variable domain, with the rest obtained from reference TRBV14 and TRBJ1-2, is as follows: EAGVTQFPSHSVIEKGQTVTLRCDPISGHDNLYWYRRVMGKEIKFLLHFVKESKQDESGMPNNRFLAERTGGTYSTLKVQPAELEDSGVYFCASSHLTGWNYGYTFGSGTRLTVV.

V usage is TRBV29-1 and J usage is TRBJ1-2; 11 bases line up with TRBD1. V dropped 3 bases and J dropped 1; count of bases not matched to a gene: 1. Germline CDR1 SQVTM, CDR2 ANQGSEA. The CDR3 spans 14 residues. The CDR3 loop is CSVEGTGGNYGYTF. The CDR3 DNA sequence: TGCAGCGTTGAGGGGACAGGGGGTAACTATGGCTACACCTTC.

This clone was observed a handful of times. J is TRBJ2-3 and V is TRBV7-9; no definite D call. The CDR3 is made up of 15 amino acids. Trimming stripped 0 bases from V and 1 base from J, with 8 bases between. Germline CDR1 and CDR2: SEHNR and FQNEAQ (reference sequence). The CDR3 bases are TGTGCCAGCAGCTTAGCGCTGATTCGCACAGATACGCAGTATTTT. As protein: CASSLALIRTDTQYF.

V is TRBV30 and J is TRBJ1-1; D remains ambiguous. V was pared by 1 base and J by 8 bases, with 8 bases between. The CDR3 extends over 11 amino acids. Germline V gene data show CDR1 as GTSNPN and CDR2 as SVGIG (reference sequence). The CDR3 nucleotides read TGTGCCTGGAGTGCTCAGAGGGAAGCTTTCTTT. Its protein product is CAWSAQREAFF.

The V call is TRBV6-5, the J call TRBJ1-5; D unresolved. CDR1 is MNHEY, CDR2 SVGAGI, per germline. The length of the CDR3 is 13 residues. V was pared by 6 bases and J by 4 bases, with 10 bases between. CDR3 protein: CASRPAINQPQHF. Written as DNA, the CDR3 is TGTGCCAGCAGGCCCGCAATTAATCAGCCCCAGCATTTT.

V usage is TRBV2 and J usage is TRBJ2-7; TRBD1 aligns across 9 bases. CDR1 SNHLY and CDR2 FYNNEI come from the germline V gene. Trimming at V came to 6 bases and at J to 3 bases, leaving 6 bases not matched to a gene. CDR3 length equals 14 residues. The CDR3 nucleotides are TGTGCCAGCAGGCGGGACAGGGACCTCTACGAGCAGTACTTC. Translation gives CASRRDRDLYEQYF.

This chain joins TRBV9 and TRBJ2-5, with TRBD2 matching 7 bases. There are 15 residues in the CDR3. The V and J ends lost 3 bases and 5 bases, in that order; junction bases with no gene match: 10. CDR1 and CDR2 (germline): SGDLS, YYNGEE. DNA for the CDR3: TGTGCCAGCAGCGCCCTGACTAGCCCTCTGGAGACCCAGTACTTC. Translation gives CASSALTSPLETQYF.

The rearrangement joins TRBV19 to TRBJ2-1; 16 nucleotides align to TRBD2. The length of the CDR3 is 16 residues. Germline CDR1 reads LNHDA; CDR2 reads SQIVND (reference sequence). The junction had 4 bases not matched to a gene; V was cut back by 1 base and J by 10 bases. CDR3 in amino acids: CASSIVGTSGRAEQFF. CDR3 sequence (DNA): TGTGCCAGTAGTATAGTAGGGACTAGCGGGAGGGCGGAGCAGTTCTTC.

This clone was observed a few times. The V and J genes are TRBV14 and TRBJ2-3; the D gene is possibly TRBD1 (5 bases). Germline loops: CDR1 SGHDN, CDR2 FVKESK. CDR3 size: 16 residues. The V end lost 0 bases, the J end lost 2 bases, and 12 bases lay between the germline ends. CDR3 nucleotides: TGTGCCAGCAGCCAAGATTGGATACAGGACACAGATACGCAGTATTTT. Protein: CASSQDWIQDTDTQYF.

This chain joins TRBV5-4 and TRBJ2-4, with D tentatively TRBD1 (5 bases). The CDR3 has 14 residues. The V and J ends lost 3 bases and 1 base respectively, with 8 bases between them. CDR1 is SGHNT, CDR2 YYREEE, per germline (reference sequence). The CDR3 nucleotides are TGTGCCAGCAGCTCCTCAGGGGCCAAAAACATTCAGTACTTC. It specifies CASSSSGAKNIQYF.

This clone is categorized as medium-sized. V and J are TRBV6-5 and TRBJ1-1, with a possible D match to TRBD1 (5 bases). Trimming stripped 4 bases from V and 1 base from J, with 13 bases between. CDR3 length: 15 amino acids. The V gene's germline CDR1 is MNHEY and CDR2 SVGAGI. The chain's CDR3 is CASSSRDPGNTEAFF. Written as DNA, the CDR3 is TGTGCCAGCAGTTCCCGGGACCCGGGGAACACTGAAGCTTTCTTT.